One sample yielded the 18 T cell receptor beta chains listed below, sequenced in a study of T cell responses to AZD1222 COVID-19 vaccine. This table comes from immunoSEQ multiplex PCR, and its TCRdb copy is limited to in-frame clones, with some not included. The sample records under 150,000 clones, roughly 90% being singletons. The specimen comprised peripheral blood, sampled 28 days after the second AZD1222 dose. All receptors come from an adult who received the AZD1222 COVID-19 vaccine.

A remark on this clone: Sequence at one end of the junction differs from germline and may be a read error. The chain carries TRBV10-3 and TRBJ2-5; D perhaps matches TRBD2 (7 bases). In germline, CDR1 is ENHRY, CDR2 SYGVKD. This CDR3 comprises 12 residues. The CDR3 protein is CATSGRGETQYF. CDR3 DNA sequence: TGTGCCACCAGTGGGAGGGGGGAGACCCAGTACTTC.

The chain has TRBV2 and TRBJ1-6; no clear D. Germline V gene lookup returns CDR1 SNHLY and CDR2 FYNNEI. The CDR3 has 14 residues. The V end was cut by 4 bases, the J end by 4 bases, with 8 bases between. The CDR3 reads CASSAGIYNSPLHF. The CDR3 DNA follows: TGTGCCAGCAGTGCGGGGATATATAATTCACCCCTCCACTTT.

This chain joins TRBV21-1 and TRBJ1-2; TRBD1 is the table's D call and was not checked against the DNA. TRBV21-1 is deemed a pseudogene. This CDR3 spans 16 amino acids. The CDR3 spells CASSKPLGIRGYGYTF. In DNA form, the CDR3 reads TGTGCCAGCAGCAAACCCCTGGGAATAAGGGGGTATGGCTACACCTTC.

This clone was seen a handful of times. The rearrangement uses TRBV7-9 and TRBJ2-7, with TRBD2 identical over 12 bases. The J segment lost 5 bases and the V segment lost 3 bases, leaving 5 bases of the junction unmatched. Germline V gives CDR1 SEHNR, CDR2 FQNEAQ (reference sequence). The CDR3 spans 15 residues. The CDR3 spells CASSLLAGGPHEQYF. CDR3 nucleotide sequence: TGTGCCAGCAGCTTGCTAGCGGGAGGGCCCCACGAGCAGTACTTC.

The V and J genes are TRBV18 and TRBJ1-2; TRBD1 might be the D (5 bases). The germline V gene has CDR1 KGHSH and CDR2 LQKENI. V was trimmed by 5 bases and J by 6 bases, leaving 19 bases between them. The CDR3 has 15 amino acids. Here the CDR3 reads CASSFRASEPHGYTF. CDR3 DNA sequence: TGTGCCAGCTCATTCAGGGCGTCCGAACCCCATGGCTACACCTTC.

The V gene is TRBV3-1 (or the pseudogene TRBV3-2), the J gene TRBJ2-3; no reliable D call. The CDR3 length is 14 residues. The germline V gene encodes CDR1 LGHDT and CDR2 YNNKEL (reference sequence). V was pared by 0 bases and J by 2 bases, with 6 bases between. CDR3 sequence reads: CASSQDLATDTQYF. The CDR3 nucleotides are TGTGCCAGCAGCCAAGATTTGGCCACAGATACGCAGTATTTT.

This clone was observed a single time. The chain employs TRBV25-1 and TRBJ1-4, with D maybe TRBD1 (6 bases). The germline V and J ends were trimmed by 7 bases and 5 bases, with 20 bases remaining between them. Germline lookup yields CDR1 MGHDK and CDR2 SYGVNS. The CDR3 contains 16 residues. The CDR3 protein is CASNAREDSWNEKLFF. The CDR3 region has the DNA TGTGCCAGCAATGCAAGGGAGGACAGCTGGAATGAAAAACTGTTTTTT.

The chain has TRBV15 and TRBJ2-1; 7 bases are shared with TRBD1. The V segment lost 0 bases and the J segment 6 bases; nucleotides outside the gene matches: 2. Germline-derived CDR1 and CDR2 are LNHNV and YYDKDF (reference sequence). CDR3 size: 14 residues. This CDR3 is CATSRDQGVNEQFF. As DNA, the CDR3 is TGTGCCACCAGCAGAGATCAGGGGGTCAATGAGCAGTTCTTC. Together with reference TRBV15 and TRBJ2-1, the CDR3 gives the full variable domain: DAMVIQNPRYQVTQFGKPVTLSCSQTLNHNVMYWYQQKSSQAPKLLFHYYDKDFNNEADTPDNFQSRRPNTSFCFLDIRSPGLGDTAMYLCATSRDQGVNEQFFGPGTRLTVL.

The chain links TRBV30 to TRBJ2-5; TRBD1 agrees at 10 bases. V dropped 8 bases and J dropped 5; count of bases not matched to a gene: 14. CDR1 GTSNPN and CDR2 SVGIG come from the germline V gene (reference sequence). The CDR3 spans 15 residues. CDR3 sequence (DNA): TGTGCCGGAGCGGACCCAGGGACAGGGGTCGAGACCCAGTACTTC. Translating it yields CAGADPGTGVETQYF.

The chain employs TRBV19 and TRBJ1-1, with 7 positions matching TRBD1. With V trimmed by 6 bases and J by 6 bases, 7 bases remained unmatched. Germline CDR1 LNHDA, CDR2 SQIVND (reference sequence). This CDR3 comprises 13 residues. The CDR3 here is CASSLDRDAEAFF. The CDR3, as DNA: TGTGCCAGTAGCCTCGACAGGGATGCTGAAGCTTTCTTT.

The chain is built from TRBV6-6 and TRBJ1-3, with D possibly being TRBD1 (5 bases). Per germline, CDR1 MNHNY and CDR2 SVGAGI (reference sequence). V was cut by 7 bases and J by 2 bases, with 9 bases left in between. The CDR3 contains 13 residues. The CDR3 protein is CASNGGPGNTIYF. The CDR3 nucleotides are TGTGCCAGCAATGGGGGACCTGGAAACACCATATATTTT.

The V call is TRBV18, the J call TRBJ2-1, with 8 bases fitting TRBD1. V was pared by 6 bases and J by 5 bases, with 3 bases of the junction left unmatched. The CDR3 length is 13 residues. CDR1 is KGHSH, CDR2 LQKENI, per germline. The CDR3 loop is CASSGQGNNEQFF. In nucleotides, the CDR3 is TGTGCCAGCTCCGGACAGGGAAACAATGAGCAGTTCTTC.

V and J are TRBV5-6 and TRBJ1-5, with TRBD1 identical over 8 bases. V lost 5 bases, J lost 2 bases, and 6 bases stayed unmatched. The CDR3 runs 15 residues. CDR1 and CDR2 (germline): SGHDT, YYEEEE. Written as DNA, the CDR3 is TGTGCCAGCAGTTTCCAGGGGGCCCGCAATCAGCCCCAGCATTTT. Protein: CASSFQGARNQPQHF. The entire variable domain, with the rest obtained from reference TRBV5-6 and TRBJ1-5, is as follows: DAGVTQSPTHLIKTRGQQVTLRCSPKSGHDTVSWYQQALGQGPQFIFQYYEEEERQRGNFPDRFSGHQFPNYSSELNVNALLLGDSALYLCASSFQGARNQPQHFGDGTRLSIL.

The genes are TRBV6-1 and TRBJ2-3, with D possibly being TRBD1 or TRBD2 (6 bases each). The CDR3 loop spans 15 amino acids. CDR1 MNHNS and CDR2 SASEGT come from the germline V gene. The germline V and J ends were trimmed by 2 bases and 4 bases, with 13 bases remaining between them. As DNA, the CDR3 is TGTGCCAGCAGTGAATTCGTCGGGGGCGCAGATACGCAGTATTTT. As protein: CASSEFVGGADTQYF.

The V call is TRBV6-2 or TRBV6-3, the J call TRBJ1-6; TRBD1 agrees at 8 bases. The CDR3 runs 15 residues. Per the germline V gene, CDR1 is MNHEY and CDR2 is SVGEGT. J was trimmed by 5 bases and V by 2 bases; bases with no gene match: 2. The CDR3 DNA reads as TGTGCCAGCAGTTACGACAGGGGAGATAATTCACCCCTCCACTTT. Translation gives CASSYDRGDNSPLHF.

The chain has TRBV5-1 and TRBJ2-7; D is unresolved. V gave up 0 bases and J gave up 2 bases, with 9 bases separating them. The CDR3 loop spans 14 amino acids. Germline assignment: CDR1 SGHRS and CDR2 YFSETQ. The chain's CDR3 is CASSLVQEPYEQYF. The DNA of the CDR3 is TGCGCCAGCAGCTTGGTTCAGGAGCCCTACGAGCAGTACTTC. The variable domain in full, completed from reference TRBV5-1 and TRBJ2-7, reads KAGVTQTPRYLIKTRGQQVTLSCSPISGHRSVSWYQQTPGQGLQFLFEYFSETQRNKGNFPGRFSGRQFSNSRSEMNVSTLELGDSALYLCASSLVQEPYEQYFGPGTRLTVT.

The V gene is TRBV10-2, the J gene TRBJ1-5; D perhaps matches TRBD1 (5 bases). In germline, CDR1 is WSHSY, CDR2 SAAADI. This CDR3 has 14 amino acids. V was clipped by 3 bases and J by 6 bases, with 12 bases between them. In DNA form, the CDR3 reads TGCGCCAGCAGTGAAGGGGTGAGGGGTCAGCCCCAGCATTTT. This codes for CASSEGVRGQPQHF.

In DNA form, the CDR3 reads TGCGCCAGCAGCCAAGACCTAGCGGGATCGGGGCAGTTCTTC. Encoded protein: CASSQDLAGSGQFF. The chain combines TRBV4-1 with TRBJ2-1, with 9 bases matching TRBD2. V dropped 0 bases and J dropped 12; count of bases not matched to a gene: 6. The CDR3 length is 14 residues. The germline V gene has CDR1 MGHRA and CDR2 YSYEKL.